The subject of this entry is one T cell receptor beta chain. CDR1 SGHTS and CDR2 YDEGEE come from the germline V gene. The CDR3 consists of 13 residues. The V and J ends lost 2 bases and 4 bases respectively, with 10 bases between them. The sample belongs to a study of cytomegalovirus exposure and HLA in healthy donors. The PCR ran on 60 Vbeta and 13 Jbeta primers. Some clones are missing from TCRdb's copy, which holds only in-frame ones; the method was immunoSEQ multiplex PCR. The data contain about 150,000 clones, 75% to 90% of them seen just once; the ten biggest clones take up just under 2%. This TCR was recovered from a woman younger than 35 in good health and CMV-seronegative. The material sequenced was PBMCs. J is TRBJ2-7 and V is TRBV5-8; D unresolved. Written as DNA, the CDR3 is TGTGCCAGCAGCTTCTTATCCGAGTACGAGCAGTACTTC. Translating it yields CASSFLSEYEQYF.